A selection of T cell receptor beta chains follows, all from one sample in a study of blood T cell repertoires in COVID-19. The table came from immunoSEQ multiplex PCR; TCRdb's copy has only in-frame clones and leaves some out. In the table there are about 100,000 clones, approximately 91% of which are singletons. Sequenced: peripheral blood. The source of these receptors is a woman between 55 and 75 years old with acute or convalescent COVID-19. Each CDR3 is given with its conserved first and last residue. D genes are given only for firm matches. The listing skips clone size in some rows; elsewhere it reads once, few, many or a size class.

j_call: TRBJ2-5; d_call: TRBD1; v_call: TRBV2; clone_size: .; cdr3_nt: TGTGCCAGTCTCAGCAGCCGACAGGGCCAAGAGACCCAGTACTTC; cdr3_aa: CASLSSRQGQETQYF
j_call: TRBJ2-1; d_call: TRBD2; v_call: TRBV13; clone_size: .; cdr3_nt: TGTGCCAGCAGCGCATCTAGGACTAGCGGGTCTTTCTCCTACAATGAGCAGTTCTTC; cdr3_aa: CASSASRTSGSFSYNEQFF
j_call: TRBJ1-5; d_call: TRBD1; v_call: TRBV19; clone_size: .; cdr3_nt: TGTGCCAGTAGTACCCAGGGGGCGCTTCGTAGCAATCAGCCCCAGCATTTT; cdr3_aa: CASSTQGALRSNQPQHF
j_call: TRBJ2-1; d_call: TRBD2; v_call: TRBV11-2; clone_size: .; cdr3_nt: TGTGCCAGCAGCCGGCGGGGGAATGAGCAGTTCTTC; cdr3_aa: CASSRRGNEQFF
j_call: TRBJ1-1; d_call: .; v_call: TRBV29-1; clone_size: few; cdr3_nt: TGCAGGGGAGGGTGGGGCACTGAAGCTTTCTTT; cdr3_aa: CRGGWGTEAFF
j_call: TRBJ2-1; d_call: .; v_call: TRBV7-9; clone_size: .; cdr3_nt: TGTGCCAGCAGCTTACGCGTCTCCTACAATGAGCAGTTCTTC; cdr3_aa: CASSLRVSYNEQFF
j_call: TRBJ1-2; d_call: .; v_call: TRBV14; clone_size: .; cdr3_nt: TGTGCCAGCAGCACCAACCGGGTATATGGCTACACCTTC; cdr3_aa: CASSTNRVYGYTF
j_call: TRBJ1-1; d_call: TRBD1; v_call: TRBV7-9; clone_size: .; cdr3_nt: TGTGCCAGCAGCGACGGGACAGTTTTTACTGAAGCTTTCTTT; cdr3_aa: CASSDGTVFTEAFF
j_call: TRBJ1-2; d_call: .; v_call: TRBV5-1; clone_size: .; cdr3_nt: TGCGCCAGCAGCACCACAGGGATTGACGGGTATGGCTACACCTTC; cdr3_aa: CASSTTGIDGYGYTF
j_call: TRBJ1-2; d_call: .; v_call: TRBV10-2; clone_size: .; cdr3_nt: TGCGCCAGCAGTGAGTCTGGGACACAGATCTCTGGCTACACCTTC; cdr3_aa: CASSESGTQISGYTF
j_call: TRBJ2-7; d_call: TRBD2; v_call: TRBV28; clone_size: .; cdr3_nt: TGTGCCAGCAGTGGGGGGGGGAGCTCCTACGAGCAGTACTTC; cdr3_aa: CASSGGGSSYEQYF
j_call: TRBJ2-3; d_call: .; v_call: TRBV4-1; clone_size: few; cdr3_nt: TGCGCCAGCAGCCAATTACCGGGATTGACGCAGTATTTT; cdr3_aa: CASSQLPGLTQYF
j_call: TRBJ1-2; d_call: TRBD1; v_call: TRBV5-1; clone_size: .; cdr3_nt: TGCGCCAGCAGCTTTGGGCAGGGGGTCATCAGCTACACCTTC; cdr3_aa: CASSFGQGVISYTF